This TCR beta chain was identified during a study of early T cells in non-severe SARS-CoV-2 infection. About the study: The chains were unpaired, and the sequenced material was bulk RNA from unsorted whole blood. The study, taken as a whole, reports: Private and CD4 specificities were missed by VDJdb matching, which favored anti-spike CD8 responses.

This clonotype was observed many times. Its cognate antigen is unknown. Researchers tagged individual cDNA molecules with unique molecular identifiers. TCRdb reprocessed the 5' RACE reads with MiXCR, giving one entry per CDR3 protein. The data contain tens of thousands of distinct CDR3 sequences, roughly 4.7% of them seen just once; the ten biggest clones take up about 4.5%. The sequence derives from an adult who was a healthcare worker with PCR-confirmed SARS-CoV-2 infection or an uninfected control (not recorded which). Source material: whole blood.

This CDR3 reads CASSPSGGTWGIQYF. The CDR3 coding sequence is TGTGCCAGCAGCCCGAGTGGGGGGACCTGGGGCATTCAGTACTTC. V and J are TRBV9 and TRBJ2-4, with D perhaps TRBD2 (6 bases). This CDR3 comprises 15 residues. V was trimmed by 4 bases and J by 9 bases, leaving 20 bases between them. The germline gives CDR1 SGDLS, CDR2 YYNGEE. Full variable domain (outside the CDR3, taken from reference TRBV9 and TRBJ2-4): DSGVTQTPKHLITATGQRVTLRCSPRSGDLSVYWYQQSLDQGLQFLIQYYNGEERAKGNILERFSAQQFPDLHSELNLSSLELGDSALYFCASSPSGGTWGIQYFGAGTRLSVL.